This T cell receptor beta chain was sequenced for a study of blood T cell repertoires in COVID-19. The protocol was immunoSEQ multiplex PCR, while the TCRdb copy is restricted to in-frame clones and leaves out a portion. The table has around 340,000 clones, about 92% seen once. Sample: peripheral blood. This clonotype originated in a woman in her fifties or sixties with COVID-19, enrolled during active disease.

The CDR3 spells CASSQDPQSTNEKLFF. CDR3 DNA sequence: TGCGCCAGCAGCCAAGATCCCCAGTCAACTAATGAAAAACTGTTTTTT. V gene TRBV4-1 combines with J gene TRBJ1-4; D not resolved. Germline-derived CDR1 and CDR2 are MGHRA and YSYEKL. V shed 0 bases and J shed 0 bases, with 8 bases lying between them. The CDR3 consists of 16 residues.